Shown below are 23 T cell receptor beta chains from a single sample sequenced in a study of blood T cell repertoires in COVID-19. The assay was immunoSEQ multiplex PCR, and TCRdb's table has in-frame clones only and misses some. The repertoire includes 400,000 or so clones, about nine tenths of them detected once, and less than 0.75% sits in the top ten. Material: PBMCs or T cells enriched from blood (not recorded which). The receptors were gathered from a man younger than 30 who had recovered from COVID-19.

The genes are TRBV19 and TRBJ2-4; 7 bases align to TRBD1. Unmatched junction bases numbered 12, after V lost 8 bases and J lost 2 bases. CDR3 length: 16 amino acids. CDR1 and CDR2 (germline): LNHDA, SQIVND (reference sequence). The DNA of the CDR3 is TGTGCCAGTGGGACCCGGACAGGCAGATCCAAAAACATTCAGTACTTC. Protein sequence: CASGTRTGRSKNIQYF.

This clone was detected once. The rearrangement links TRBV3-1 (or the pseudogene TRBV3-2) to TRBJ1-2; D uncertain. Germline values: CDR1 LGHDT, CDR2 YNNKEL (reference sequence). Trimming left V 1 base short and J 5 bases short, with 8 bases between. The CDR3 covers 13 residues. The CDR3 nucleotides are TGTGCCAGCAGCCAAGTTGGGCTTTATGGCTACACCTTC. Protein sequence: CASSQVGLYGYTF.

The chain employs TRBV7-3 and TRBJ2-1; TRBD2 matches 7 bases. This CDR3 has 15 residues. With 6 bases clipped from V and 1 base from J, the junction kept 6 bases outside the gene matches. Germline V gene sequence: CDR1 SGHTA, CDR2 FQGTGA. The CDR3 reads CASRKAGNSYNEQFF. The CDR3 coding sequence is TGTGCCAGCAGGAAAGCGGGAAATTCCTACAATGAGCAGTTCTTC.

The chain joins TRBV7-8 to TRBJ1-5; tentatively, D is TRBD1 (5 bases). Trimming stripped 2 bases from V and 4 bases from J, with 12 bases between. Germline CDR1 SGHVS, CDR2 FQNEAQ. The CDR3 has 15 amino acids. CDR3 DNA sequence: TGTGCCAGCAGCTTAAGGCCAGGGATTAATCAGCCCCAGCATTTT. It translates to CASSLRPGINQPQHF.

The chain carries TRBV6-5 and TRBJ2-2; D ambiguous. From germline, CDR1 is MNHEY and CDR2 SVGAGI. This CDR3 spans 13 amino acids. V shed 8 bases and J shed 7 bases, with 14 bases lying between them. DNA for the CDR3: TGTGCCAGCGTCCTCGGGTTAAGCGGGGAGCTGTTTTTT. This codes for CASVLGLSGELFF.

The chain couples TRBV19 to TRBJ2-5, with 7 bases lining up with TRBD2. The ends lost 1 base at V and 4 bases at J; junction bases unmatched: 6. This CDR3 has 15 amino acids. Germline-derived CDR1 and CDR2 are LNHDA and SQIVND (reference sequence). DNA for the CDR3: TGTGCCAGTAGTATAGGTGCGGGAGTTGGAGAGACCCAGTACTTC. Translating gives CASSIGAGVGETQYF.

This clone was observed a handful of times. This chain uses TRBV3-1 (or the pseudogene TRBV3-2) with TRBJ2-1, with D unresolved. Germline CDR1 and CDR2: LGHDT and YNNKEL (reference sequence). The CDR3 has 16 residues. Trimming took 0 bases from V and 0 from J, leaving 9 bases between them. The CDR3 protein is CASSQDDPSSYNEQFF. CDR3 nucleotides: TGTGCCAGCAGCCAAGATGACCCTAGCTCCTACAATGAGCAGTTCTTC.

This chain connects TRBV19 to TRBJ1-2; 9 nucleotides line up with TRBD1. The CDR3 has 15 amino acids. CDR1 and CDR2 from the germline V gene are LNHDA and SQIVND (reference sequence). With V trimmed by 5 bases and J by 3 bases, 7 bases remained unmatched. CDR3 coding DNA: TGTGCCAGTAGTGTGGGACAGGGAATCCACTATGGCTACACCTTC. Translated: CASSVGQGIHYGYTF.

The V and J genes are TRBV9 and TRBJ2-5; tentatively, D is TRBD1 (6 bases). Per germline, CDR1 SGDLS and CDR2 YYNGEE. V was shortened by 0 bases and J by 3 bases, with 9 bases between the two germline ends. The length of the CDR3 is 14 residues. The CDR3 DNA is TGTGCCAGCAGCGTAGCGGACAGAAAAGAGACCCAGTACTTC. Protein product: CASSVADRKETQYF.

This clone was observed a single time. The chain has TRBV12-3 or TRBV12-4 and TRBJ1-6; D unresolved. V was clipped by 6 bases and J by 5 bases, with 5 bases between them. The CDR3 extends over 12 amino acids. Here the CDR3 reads CASRPDNSPLHF. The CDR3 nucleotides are TGTGCCAGCAGGCCGGATAATTCACCCCTCCACTTT.

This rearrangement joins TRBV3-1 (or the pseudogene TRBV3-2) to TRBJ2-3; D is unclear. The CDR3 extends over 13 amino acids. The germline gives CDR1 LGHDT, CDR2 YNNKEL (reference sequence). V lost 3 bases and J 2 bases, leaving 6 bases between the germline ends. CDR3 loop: CASSHYSTDTQYF. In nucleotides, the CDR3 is TGTGCCAGCAGCCACTATTCCACAGATACGCAGTATTTT.

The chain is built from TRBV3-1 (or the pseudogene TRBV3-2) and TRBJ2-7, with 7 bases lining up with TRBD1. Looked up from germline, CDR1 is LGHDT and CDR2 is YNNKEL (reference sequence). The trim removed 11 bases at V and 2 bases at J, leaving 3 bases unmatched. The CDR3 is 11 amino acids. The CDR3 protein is CAAGTAYEQYF. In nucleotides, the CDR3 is TGTGCCGCCGGGACAGCCTACGAGCAGTACTTC.

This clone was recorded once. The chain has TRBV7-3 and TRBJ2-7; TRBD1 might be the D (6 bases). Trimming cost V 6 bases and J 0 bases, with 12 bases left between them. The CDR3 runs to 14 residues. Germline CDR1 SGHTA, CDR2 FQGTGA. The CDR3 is CASRLQGSSYEQYF. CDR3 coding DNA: TGTGCCAGCAGACTACAGGGTAGCTCCTACGAGCAGTACTTC.

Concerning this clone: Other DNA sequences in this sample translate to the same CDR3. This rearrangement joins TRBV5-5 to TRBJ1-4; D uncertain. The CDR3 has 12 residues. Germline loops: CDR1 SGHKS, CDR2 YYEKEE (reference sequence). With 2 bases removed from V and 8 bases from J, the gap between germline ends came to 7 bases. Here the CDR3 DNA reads TGTGCCAGCAGCTTTCCTGGCGAAAAACTGTTTTTT. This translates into CASSFPGEKLFF.

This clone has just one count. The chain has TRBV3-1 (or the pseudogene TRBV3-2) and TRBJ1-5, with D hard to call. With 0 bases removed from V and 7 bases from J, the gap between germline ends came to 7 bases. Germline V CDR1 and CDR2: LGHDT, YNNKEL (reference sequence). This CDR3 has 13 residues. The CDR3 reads CASSQEFRQPQHF. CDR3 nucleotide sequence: TGTGCCAGCAGCCAAGAGTTTAGACAGCCCCAGCATTTT.

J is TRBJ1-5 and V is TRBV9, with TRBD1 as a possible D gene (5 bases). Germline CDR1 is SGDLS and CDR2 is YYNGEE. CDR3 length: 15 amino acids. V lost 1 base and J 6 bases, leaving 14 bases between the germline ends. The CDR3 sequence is CASSVWGTLGQPQHF. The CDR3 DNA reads TGTGCCAGCAGCGTATGGGGGACTCTCGGTCAGCCCCAGCATTTT.

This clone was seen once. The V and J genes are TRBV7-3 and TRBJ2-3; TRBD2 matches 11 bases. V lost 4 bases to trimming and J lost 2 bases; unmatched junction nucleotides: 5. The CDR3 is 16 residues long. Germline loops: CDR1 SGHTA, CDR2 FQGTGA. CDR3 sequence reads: CASSSGTSGYTDTQYF. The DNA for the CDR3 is TGTGCCAGCAGCTCCGGGACTAGCGGCTACACAGATACGCAGTATTTT.

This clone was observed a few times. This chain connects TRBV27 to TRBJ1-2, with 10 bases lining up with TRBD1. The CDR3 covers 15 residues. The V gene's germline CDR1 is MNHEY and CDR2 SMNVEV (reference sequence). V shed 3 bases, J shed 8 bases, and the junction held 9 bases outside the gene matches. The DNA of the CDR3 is TGTGCCAGCAGTTTCGCCGGGACAGGGGTAGGAGGCTACACCTTC. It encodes CASSFAGTGVGGYTF.

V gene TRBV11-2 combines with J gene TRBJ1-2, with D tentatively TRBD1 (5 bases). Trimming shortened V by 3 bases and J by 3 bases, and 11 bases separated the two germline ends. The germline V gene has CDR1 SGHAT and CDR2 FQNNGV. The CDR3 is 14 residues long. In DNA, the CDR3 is TGTGCCAGCAGCTTTACGCAGGGTGACTATGGCTACACCTTC. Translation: CASSFTQGDYGYTF.

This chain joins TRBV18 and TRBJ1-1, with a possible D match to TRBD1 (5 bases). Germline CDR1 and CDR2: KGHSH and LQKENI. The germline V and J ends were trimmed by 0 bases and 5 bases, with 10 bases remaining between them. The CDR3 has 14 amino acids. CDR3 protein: CASSPPGGWTEAFF. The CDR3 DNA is TGTGCCAGCTCACCACCGGGGGGATGGACTGAAGCTTTCTTT.

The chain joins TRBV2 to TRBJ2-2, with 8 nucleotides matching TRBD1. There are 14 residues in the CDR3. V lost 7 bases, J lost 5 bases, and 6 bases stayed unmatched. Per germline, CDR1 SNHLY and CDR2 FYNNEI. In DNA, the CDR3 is TGTGCCAGCACAGGGGGCCCGAGGACCGGGGAGCTGTTTTTT. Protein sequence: CASTGGPRTGELFF.

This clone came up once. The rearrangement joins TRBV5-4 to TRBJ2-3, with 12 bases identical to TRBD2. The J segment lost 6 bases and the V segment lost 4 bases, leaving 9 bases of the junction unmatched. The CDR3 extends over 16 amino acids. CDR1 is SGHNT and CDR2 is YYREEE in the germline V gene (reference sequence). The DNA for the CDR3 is TGTGCCAGCAGCCTCCGACTAGCGGGAGAGGGTGATACGCAGTATTTT. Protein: CASSLRLAGEGDTQYF.

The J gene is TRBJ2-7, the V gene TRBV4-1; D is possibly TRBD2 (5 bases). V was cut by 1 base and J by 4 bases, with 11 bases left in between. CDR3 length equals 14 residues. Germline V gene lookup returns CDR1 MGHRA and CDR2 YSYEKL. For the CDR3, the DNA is TGCGCCAGCAGCCAAGGTCGTCCGGGGTACGAGCAGTACTTC. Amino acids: CASSQGRPGYEQYF.